This passage covers 19 T cell receptor beta chains from one sample sequenced in a study of T-cell reconstitution after alpha-beta-depleted transplantation in children. Unique molecular identifiers were built into the TCRbeta library. TCRdb recomputed calls from the PCR reads with MiXCR, one row per CDR3 protein. The top ten hold roughly 0.77% of the sample, which has 600,000 to 700,000 distinct CDR3 sequences, roughly 13% seen once. The source material was PBMCs, sampled before TCRalphabeta/CD19-depleted stem cell transplant. These receptors originate from a girl aged 2 to 9 with congenital amegakaryocytic thrombocytopenia, due to receive a stem cell transplant.

This clonotype appeared a few times. This chain joins TRBV12-3 or TRBV12-4 and TRBJ1-1, with 7 nucleotides matching TRBD1. J lost 5 bases, V lost 6 bases, and 12 bases had no gene match. The CDR3 covers 15 residues. The CDR3 DNA is TGTGCCAGCAGCCCAAGACAGGGAAAGGTGACTGAAGCTTTCTTT. Protein product: CASSPRQGKVTEAFF.

This clonotype was observed many times. The chain combines TRBV7-9 with TRBJ2-1, with D perhaps matching TRBD1 (6 bases). The V gene's germline CDR1 is SEHNR and CDR2 FQNEAQ (reference sequence). V shed 5 bases and J shed 7 bases, with 9 bases lying between them. CDR3 size: 12 residues. CDR3 in DNA: TGTGCCAGCAGCGGTAGGGGGAATGAGCAGTTCTTC. Encoded protein: CASSGRGNEQFF.

This clonotype was detected ten times or more. V gene TRBV5-1 combines with J gene TRBJ2-1, with D possibly matching TRBD2 (6 bases). V was cut by 0 bases and J by 0 bases, with 13 bases left in between. Per the germline V gene, CDR1 is SGHRS and CDR2 is YFSETQ. The CDR3 contains 17 residues. In nucleotides, the CDR3 is TGCGCCAGCAGCTTGGTTGGGGGGTACAGCTCCTACAATGAGCAGTTCTTC. This sequence encodes CASSLVGGYSSYNEQFF. Variable domain in full (rest from reference TRBV5-1 and TRBJ2-1): KAGVTQTPRYLIKTRGQQVTLSCSPISGHRSVSWYQQTPGQGLQFLFEYFSETQRNKGNFPGRFSGRQFSNSRSEMNVSTLELGDSALYLCASSLVGGYSSYNEQFFGPGTRLTVL.

The table lists this clonotype with a few counts. The genes are TRBV29-1 and TRBJ1-2, with a possible D match to TRBD1 (5 bases). There are 14 residues in the CDR3. V lost 5 bases and J 3 bases, leaving 16 bases between the germline ends. Germline V gene lookup returns CDR1 SQVTM and CDR2 ANQGSEA. The chain's CDR3 is CSVWSGLQDYGYTF. DNA for the CDR3: TGCAGCGTTTGGTCAGGGCTTCAAGACTATGGCTACACCTTC.

In its sample, this clonotype was seen many times. The chain combines TRBV12-3 or TRBV12-4 with TRBJ2-7; D is unclear. V was clipped by 1 base and J by 2 bases, with 9 bases between them. The CDR3 covers 14 residues. The CDR3 spells CASSLGFVAYEQYF. Here the CDR3 DNA reads TGTGCCAGCAGTTTAGGATTCGTGGCCTACGAGCAGTACTTC.

The table lists this clonotype with many counts. The chain combines TRBV7-2 with TRBJ1-3; D ambiguous. Trimming removed 1 base at V and 0 bases at J, with 10 bases between. This CDR3 spans 16 amino acids. Per germline, CDR1 SGHTA and CDR2 FQGNSA. The CDR3 DNA follows: TGTGCCAGCAGCTTAGTAGGGCTCGGCTCTGGAAACACCATATATTTT. This sequence encodes CASSLVGLGSGNTIYF.

This clonotype was detected ten times or more. This chain joins TRBV20-1 and TRBJ2-3; D perhaps matches TRBD2 (6 bases). The CDR3 runs 14 residues. The germline V gene encodes CDR1 DFQATT and CDR2 SNEGSKA (reference sequence). V lost 5 bases and J lost 0, with 12 bases in between. CDR3 bases: TGCAGTGCTGGGAACGGGGGAAGCACAGATACGCAGTATTTT. Translated, it gives CSAGNGGSTDTQYF.

The chain couples TRBV5-6 to TRBJ2-1, with TRBD2 matching 7 bases. The V segment lost 4 bases and the J segment 1 base; nucleotides outside the gene matches: 8. Germline V gene data show CDR1 as SGHDT and CDR2 as YYEEEE. This CDR3 is built from 16 residues. This chain's CDR3 is CASSLSGLVSYNEQFF. CDR3 nucleotides: TGTGCCAGCAGCCTCAGCGGACTAGTTTCCTACAATGAGCAGTTCTTC.

This clonotype was seen a handful of times. The V and J genes are TRBV18 and TRBJ2-3; D unresolved. Trimming stripped 3 bases from V and 4 bases from J, with 11 bases between. CDR3 length equals 14 residues. In germline, CDR1 is KGHSH, CDR2 LQKENI. The CDR3 DNA reads TGTGCCAGCTCACCTCAGCAGGAGTCAGATACGCAGTATTTT. This sequence encodes CASSPQQESDTQYF.

Many counts were recorded for this clonotype. The chain combines TRBV20-1 with TRBJ2-5; tentatively, D is TRBD2 (6 bases). In germline, CDR1 is DFQATT, CDR2 SNEGSKA (reference sequence). The V gene lost 8 bases and the J gene lost 1 base, with 14 bases spanning the gap. This CDR3 is built from 13 residues. The CDR3 region is CSFLEGLQETQYF. The CDR3, as DNA: TGCAGTTTCCTGGAGGGCCTCCAAGAGACCCAGTACTTC.

This clonotype was seen at least ten times. V and J are TRBV7-9 and TRBJ2-1; no clear D. Trimming left V 7 bases short and J 3 bases short, with 10 bases between. Germline CDR1 is SEHNR and CDR2 is FQNEAQ (reference sequence). The CDR3 sequence is 13 residues long. The chain's CDR3 is CASTLDRYNEQFF. In nucleotides, the CDR3 is TGTGCCAGCACCCTTGACCGCTACAATGAGCAGTTCTTC.

This clonotype was recorded a few times. This sequence joins TRBV5-1 and TRBJ2-1, with a tentative D call TRBD1 (6 bases). Germline CDR1 is SGHRS and CDR2 is YFSETQ. The CDR3 totals 14 residues. V was trimmed by 2 bases and J by 2 bases, leaving 8 bases between them. The chain's CDR3 is CASSLNRAYNEQFF. The CDR3 nucleotides are TGCGCCAGCAGCTTAAACAGGGCCTACAATGAGCAGTTCTTC.

This chain connects TRBV10-3 to TRBJ2-7; D possibly uses TRBD1 or TRBD2 (5 bases each). CDR3 length equals 12 residues. Germline V gene lookup returns CDR1 ENHRY and CDR2 SYGVKD. The V end lost 9 bases, the J end lost 6 bases, and 15 bases lay between the germline ends. The CDR3 DNA is TGTGCCATGGGACCCCCCCGAGGCGAGCAGTACTTC. It encodes CAMGPPRGEQYF.

This clonotype came up many times. This chain joins TRBV28 and TRBJ2-5; 10 nucleotides match TRBD2. The CDR3 is 16 amino acids. J lost 2 bases, V lost 5 bases, and 8 bases had no gene match. The V gene's germline CDR1 is MDHEN and CDR2 SYDVKM. DNA of the CDR3: TGTGCCAGCAGTCTACGAAGACTAGCGGGTCAAGAGACCCAGTACTTC. Protein: CASSLRRLAGQETQYF.

This rearrangement joins TRBV5-6 to TRBJ2-3; TRBD1 matches 9 bases. Germline V gives CDR1 SGHDT, CDR2 YYEEEE. J lost 5 bases, V lost 4 bases, and 5 bases had no gene match. This CDR3 is 14 amino acids long. The CDR3 reads CASSPTGGGDTQYF. Here the CDR3 DNA reads TGTGCCAGCAGCCCGACAGGGGGAGGAGATACGCAGTATTTT.

In this sample, this clonotype turned up many times. This chain links TRBV7-8 with TRBJ1-2, with a possible D match to TRBD1 (5 bases). The CDR3 has 16 amino acids. The V gene's germline CDR1 is SGHVS and CDR2 FQNEAQ. V dropped 1 base and J dropped 0 bases, with 12 bases sitting between them. The CDR3 protein is CASSLGGRGANYGYTF. As DNA, the CDR3 is TGTGCCAGCAGCTTAGGGGGCCGGGGGGCTAACTATGGCTACACCTTC. Drawing the rest from reference TRBV7-8 and TRBJ1-2, the complete variable domain is GAGVSQSPRYKVAKRGQDVALRCDPISGHVSLFWYQQALGQGPEFLTYFQNEAQLDKSGLPSDRFFAERPEGSVSTLKIQRTQQEDSAVYLCASSLGGRGANYGYTFGSGTRLTVV.

This clonotype was detected only a few times. The chain combines TRBV7-7 with TRBJ2-1; D perhaps matches TRBD2 (5 bases). The CDR3 totals 13 residues. Germline loops: CDR1 SSHAT, CDR2 FNYEAQ (reference sequence). Deletions cut 5 bases from V and 6 bases from J, with 11 bases between. CDR3 region: CASSISGSNEQFF. The CDR3 nucleotides read TGTGCCAGCAGCATCTCGGGGTCCAATGAGCAGTTCTTC.

This clonotype was recorded at least ten times. V gene TRBV6-4 combines with J gene TRBJ2-2; 9 positions agree with TRBD1. Germline V CDR1 and CDR2: MRHNA, SNTAGT. V dropped 2 bases and J dropped 3; count of bases not matched to a gene: 4. CDR3 length: 16 amino acids. CDR3 bases: TGTGCCAGCAGTGACAGGGGACAGGGAGACACCGGGGAGCTGTTTTTT. As protein: CASSDRGQGDTGELFF.

This rearrangement joins TRBV5-1 to TRBJ2-3; the match to TRBD1 covers 7 bases. The CDR3 length is 15 residues. With V trimmed by 4 bases and J by 4 bases, 9 bases remained unmatched. CDR1 and CDR2 (germline): SGHRS, YFSETQ. In nucleotides, the CDR3 is TGCGCCAGCAGCATAGGACAGGCGATGGCAGATACGCAGTATTTT. Protein product: CASSIGQAMADTQYF.